The sequence of this T cell receptor beta chain was determined in a study of blood T cell repertoires in COVID-19. Overall study context: Some COVID-19 samples were acute and others convalescent; all came from the United States, Italy and Spain. The cDNA or gDNA used as material had been derived from T cells, B-cell-depleted T cells, or PBMCs.

Germline V gene sequence: CDR1 SQVTM, CDR2 ANQGSEA. V lost 7 bases to trimming and J lost 2 bases, with 8 bases between them. The CDR3 extends over 12 amino acids. Authors' data handling: Reference gene primer amplification yielded estimated nucleated cell counts. TCRdb's table, derived via immunoSEQ multiplex PCR, lists solely in-frame clones and lacks some. The DNA was the basis for D and trimming; V, J and clone size are from that table. The table has approximately 270,000 clones, approximately 89% seen once; the top ten hold approximately 9.7%. The chain is built from TRBV29-1 and TRBJ2-2, with D unresolved. This sequence was found in a man aged 35-49 years with active or convalescent COVID-19. The sample comprised peripheral blood. The CDR3 coding sequence is TGCAGCGGGGCTTCTAACACCGGGGAGCTGTTTTTT. As protein: CSGASNTGELFF.